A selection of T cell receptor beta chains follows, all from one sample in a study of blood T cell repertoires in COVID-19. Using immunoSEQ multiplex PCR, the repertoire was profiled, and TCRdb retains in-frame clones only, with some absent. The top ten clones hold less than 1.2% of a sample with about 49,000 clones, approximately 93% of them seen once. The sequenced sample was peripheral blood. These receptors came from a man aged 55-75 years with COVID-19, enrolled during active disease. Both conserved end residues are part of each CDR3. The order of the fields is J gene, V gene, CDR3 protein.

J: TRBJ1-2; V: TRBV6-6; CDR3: CASSKDTNYGYTF
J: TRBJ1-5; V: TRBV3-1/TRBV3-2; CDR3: CASSGGGNQPQHF
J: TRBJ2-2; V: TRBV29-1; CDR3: CSVKWTGFDGELFF
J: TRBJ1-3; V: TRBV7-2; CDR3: CASSLAAGIFGNTIYF
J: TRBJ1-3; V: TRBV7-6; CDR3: CASSLEQGSGNTIYF
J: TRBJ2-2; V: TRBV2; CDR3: CATRGVAGDTGELFF
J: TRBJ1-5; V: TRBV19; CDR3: CASSIAGSINQPQHF
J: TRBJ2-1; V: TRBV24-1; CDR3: CATSDALGGSYNEQFF
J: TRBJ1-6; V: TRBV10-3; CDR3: CAISELGGSNSPLHF
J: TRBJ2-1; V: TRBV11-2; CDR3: CASSSLAGVANEQFF
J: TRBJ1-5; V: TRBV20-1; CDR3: CSASRGFGNQPQHF
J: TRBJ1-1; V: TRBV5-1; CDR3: CASSFQGSNTEAFF
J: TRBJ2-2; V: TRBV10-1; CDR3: CAGGDREATGELFF
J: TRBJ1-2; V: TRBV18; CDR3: CASSPQGEYGYTF
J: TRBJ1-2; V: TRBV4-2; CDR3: CASSQAVSGGYYGYTF
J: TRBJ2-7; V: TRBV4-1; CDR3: CASSQGLVQGLSYEQYF
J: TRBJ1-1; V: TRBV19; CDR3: CASRPGLPNTEAFF
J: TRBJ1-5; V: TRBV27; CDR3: CASSPFGRSGNQPQHF
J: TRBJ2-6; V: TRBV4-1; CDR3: CASSQRTAGANVLTF
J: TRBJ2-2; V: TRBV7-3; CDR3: CASSLNSRIPTGELFF
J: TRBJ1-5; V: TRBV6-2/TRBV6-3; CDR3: CASSYQRRISNQPQHF
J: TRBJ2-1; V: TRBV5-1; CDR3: CASSLVAGYNEQFF
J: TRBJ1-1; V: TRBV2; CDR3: CASSGPGASNTEAFF
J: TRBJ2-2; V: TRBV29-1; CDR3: CSVVRGSTTGELFF
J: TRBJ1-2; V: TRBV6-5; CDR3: CASSYGGYGYTF
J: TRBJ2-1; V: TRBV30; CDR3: CAWSVQSGSSYNEQFF
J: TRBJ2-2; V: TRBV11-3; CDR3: CASSLGQTLTGELFF
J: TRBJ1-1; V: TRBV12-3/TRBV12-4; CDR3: CASSRGHIQEAFF
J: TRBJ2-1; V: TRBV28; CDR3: CASNSRYSFSYNEQFF
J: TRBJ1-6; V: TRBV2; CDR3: CASRPQFVNNSPLHF
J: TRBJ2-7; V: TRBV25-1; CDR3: CASSESEGATTYEQYF
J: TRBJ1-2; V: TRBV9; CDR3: CASSVGTGAKGYTF
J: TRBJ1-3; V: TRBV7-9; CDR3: CASSHTWSSGNTIYF
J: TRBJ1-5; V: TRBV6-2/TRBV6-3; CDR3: CASSSNQQGNQPQHF
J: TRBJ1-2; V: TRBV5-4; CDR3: CASSGTEGPYGYTF
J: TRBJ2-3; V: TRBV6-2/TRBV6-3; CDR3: CASSSSGGAADTQYF
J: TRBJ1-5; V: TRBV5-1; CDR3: CASSLTPGYNQPQHF
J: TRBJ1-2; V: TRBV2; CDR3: CATWASKGYTF
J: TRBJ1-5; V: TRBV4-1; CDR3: CASSQEAQPQHF
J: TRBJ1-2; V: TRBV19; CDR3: CASSPAGQGAHGYTF
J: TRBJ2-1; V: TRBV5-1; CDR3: CASSFSGRADNEQFF
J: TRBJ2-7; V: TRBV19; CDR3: CASWGRNEQYF
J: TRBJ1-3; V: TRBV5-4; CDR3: CASSLSAGAGNTIYF
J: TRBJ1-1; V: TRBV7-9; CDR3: CASSLTSGTGRTEAFF
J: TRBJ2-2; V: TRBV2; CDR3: CASSEDRGRTGELFF
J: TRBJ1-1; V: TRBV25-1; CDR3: CASSGARTGGVNTEAFF
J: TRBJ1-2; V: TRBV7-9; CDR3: CASSSAGGQSNYGYTF
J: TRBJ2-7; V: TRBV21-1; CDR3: CASSNIRDGGGEQYF
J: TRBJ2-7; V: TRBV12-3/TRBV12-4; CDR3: CASMGGSYEQYF
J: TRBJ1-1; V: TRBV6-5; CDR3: CASSSHRVKVTEAFF
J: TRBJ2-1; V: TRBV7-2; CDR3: CASSLGTSGKQFF
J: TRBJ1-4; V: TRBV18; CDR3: CASSPQGAGTNEKLFF
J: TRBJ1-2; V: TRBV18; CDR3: CASSQGQGARGYTF
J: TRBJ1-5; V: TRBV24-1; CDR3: CATEDRANQPQHF
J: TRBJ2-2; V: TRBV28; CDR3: CASSSGQPGPAGELFF
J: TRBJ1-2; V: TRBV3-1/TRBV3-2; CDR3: CASSRGGTNYGYTF
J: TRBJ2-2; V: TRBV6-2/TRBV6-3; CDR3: CASSVGGFDGELFF
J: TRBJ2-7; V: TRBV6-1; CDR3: CASSDLRAGREQYF
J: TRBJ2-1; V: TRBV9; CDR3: CASSVFGVGGYEQFF